This entry is about one T cell receptor beta chain. The sample is drawn from a study of shared clonotypes between healthy human individuals. Study donors comprised healthy, HIV-negative adults devoid of recent acute infection or vaccination. Using immunoSEQ multiplex PCR, the repertoire was profiled, and TCRdb retains in-frame clones only, with some absent. Among a few million clones, more than 90% were seen once, and the ten largest hold around 0.14%. The receptor was isolated from a man aged 18 to 30 in good health. What was sequenced was naive CD4+ T cells sorted from blood. Described subset: CD45RA+ positively selected.

CDR3 coding DNA: TGTGCCAGTAACCCTCGGCAGGGGAACTATGGCTACACCTTC. As protein: CASNPRQGNYGYTF. The V and J genes are TRBV19 and TRBJ1-2, with D possibly matching TRBD1 (6 bases). The CDR3 is 14 residues long. Germline CDR1 is LNHDA and CDR2 is SQIVND (reference sequence). The V end was cut by 7 bases, the J end by 2 bases, with 14 bases between.